This T cell receptor beta chain came from a study of human T cells and chemical hapten exposure. The sample's time point: patch test 2, 6 weeks after DPC sensitization. Documented treatment: therapeutic diphenylcyclopropenone sensitization with weekly scalp DPC. Germline assignment: CDR1 ENHRY and CDR2 SYGVKD. Trimming took 11 bases from V and 4 from J; bases not matched to a gene: 5. CDR3 length: 14 residues. Each CDR3 protein is one row after TCRdb ran MiXCR on the RACE reads. This sample carries 110,000 to 150,000 distinct CDR3 sequences, about an eighth of them seen once, and the ten largest clones take about 1.3%.

The source of this sequence is a woman in her forties or fifties with alopecia areata. Some clones in this sample may be carry-over from other donors' samples. The rearrangement joins TRBV10-3 to TRBJ2-1, with TRBD2 matching over 13 bases. Sequenced here: whole blood, sampled in connection with sensitization to the hapten diphenylcyclopropenone (DPC). Here the CDR3 reads CAVGTSGIYNEQFF. The DNA for the CDR3 is TGTGCCGTTGGGACTAGCGGGATATACAATGAGCAGTTCTTC.